The T cell receptor (beta chain) under discussion was sequenced for a study of cytomegalovirus exposure and HLA in healthy donors. A multiplex PCR was run with 60 Vbeta primers and 13 Jbeta primers. The data were produced by immunoSEQ multiplex PCR, yet TCRdb's version contains in-frame clones alone and is incomplete. The table records 130,000 to 150,000 clones, over 65% of them present only once. The study, taken as a whole, reports: The likely origin of a cluster of highly shared sequence variants was a sequencing artifact.

CDR3 length equals 14 residues. Germline-derived CDR1 and CDR2 are SGDLS and YYNGEE. The V gene lost 1 base and the J gene lost 2 bases, with 10 bases spanning the gap. Comments on this clone: The antigen remains unidentified.

The sample comprised PBMCs. This receptor was identified in a man in his forties or fifties in good health and CMV-seropositive. This chain uses TRBV9 with TRBJ2-7; D might be TRBD2 (5 bases). Here the CDR3 DNA reads TGTGCCAGCAGCGTACGACCGGGAACCTACGAGCAGTACTTC. Its translation: CASSVRPGTYEQYF.